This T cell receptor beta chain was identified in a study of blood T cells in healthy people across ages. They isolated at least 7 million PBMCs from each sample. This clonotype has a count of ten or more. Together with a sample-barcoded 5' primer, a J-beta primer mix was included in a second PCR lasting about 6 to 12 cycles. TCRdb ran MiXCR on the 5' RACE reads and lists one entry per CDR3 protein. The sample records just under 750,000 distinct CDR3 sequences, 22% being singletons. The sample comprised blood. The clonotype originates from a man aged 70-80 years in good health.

The CDR3 region has the DNA TGTGCCAGCAGCTTGGAGGACTCCCGGGATACGCAGTATTTT. It translates to CASSLEDSRDTQYF. The V gene is TRBV7-8, the J gene TRBJ2-3, with D perhaps TRBD2 (5 bases). The CDR3 loop spans 14 amino acids. Germline V gene data show CDR1 as SGHVS and CDR2 as FQNEAQ. Trimming left V 3 bases short and J 6 bases short, with 13 bases between.